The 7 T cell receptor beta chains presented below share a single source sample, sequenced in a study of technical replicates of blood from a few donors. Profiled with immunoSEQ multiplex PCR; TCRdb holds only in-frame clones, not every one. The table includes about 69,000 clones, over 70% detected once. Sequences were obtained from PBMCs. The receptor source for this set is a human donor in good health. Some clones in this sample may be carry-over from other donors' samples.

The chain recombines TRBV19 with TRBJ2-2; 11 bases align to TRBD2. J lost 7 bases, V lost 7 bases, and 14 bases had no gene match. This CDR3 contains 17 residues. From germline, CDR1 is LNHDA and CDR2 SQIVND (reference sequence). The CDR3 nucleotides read TGTGCCAGTACCAACCGACTAGCGGGGTCCCCAGGCGGGGAGCTGTTTTTT. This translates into CASTNRLAGSPGGELFF.

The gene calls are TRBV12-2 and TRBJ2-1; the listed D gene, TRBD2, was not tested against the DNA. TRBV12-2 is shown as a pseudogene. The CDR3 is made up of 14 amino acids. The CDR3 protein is CASHFSGGGDEQFF. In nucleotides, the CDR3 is TGTGCAAGTCACTTCAGCGGGGGTGGGGATGAGCAGTTCTTC.

This CDR3 is CASPGLNTEAFF. The CDR3, as DNA: TGTGCCAGCCCGGGGTTGAACACTGAAGCTTTCTTT. The chain is built from TRBV2 and TRBJ1-1; D gene ambiguous. The CDR3 runs to 12 residues. Germline V lookup: CDR1 SNHLY, CDR2 FYNNEI. With 8 bases removed from V and 0 bases from J, the gap between germline ends came to 7 bases.

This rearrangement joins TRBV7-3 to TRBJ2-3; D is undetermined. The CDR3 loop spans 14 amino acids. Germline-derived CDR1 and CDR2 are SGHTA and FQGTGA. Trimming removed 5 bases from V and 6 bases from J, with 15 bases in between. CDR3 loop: CASSQNNAVDTQYF. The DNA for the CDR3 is TGTGCCAGCAGCCAAAACAATGCGGTTGATACGCAGTATTTT.

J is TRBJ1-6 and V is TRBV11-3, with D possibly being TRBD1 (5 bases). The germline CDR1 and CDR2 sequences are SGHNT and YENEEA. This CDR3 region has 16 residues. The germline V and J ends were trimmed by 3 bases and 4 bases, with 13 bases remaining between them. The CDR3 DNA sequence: TGTGCCAGCAGCTTTCAGGGAAAAACTTATAATTCACCCCTCCACTTT. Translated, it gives CASSFQGKTYNSPLHF. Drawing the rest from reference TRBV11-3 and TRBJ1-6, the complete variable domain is EAGVVQSPRYKIIEKKQPVAFWCNPISGHNTLYWYLQNLGQGPELLIRYENEEAVDDSQLPKDRFSAERLKGVDSTLKIQPAELGDSAVYLCASSFQGKTYNSPLHFGNGTRLTVT.

As DNA, the CDR3 is TGTGCCAGCACCTGGACTGGGAACTATGGCTACACCTTC. It yields the protein CASTWTGNYGYTF. The V gene is TRBV7-2, the J gene TRBJ1-2; D not certain. Between the trimmed V and J ends, which lost 7 bases and 2 bases, there was a span of 11 bases. The CDR3 covers 13 residues. CDR1 is SGHTA, CDR2 FQGNSA, per germline.

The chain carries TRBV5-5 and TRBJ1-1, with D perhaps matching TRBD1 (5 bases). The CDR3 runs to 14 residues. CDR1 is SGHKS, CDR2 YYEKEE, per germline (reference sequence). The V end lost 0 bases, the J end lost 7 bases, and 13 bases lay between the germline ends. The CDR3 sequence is CASSLAGLQGEAFF. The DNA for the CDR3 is TGTGCCAGCAGCTTGGCAGGCCTTCAGGGTGAAGCTTTCTTT.